The 18 T cell receptor beta chains in this list originate from one sample, sequenced in a study of breast tumors, draining lymph nodes, adjacent tissues. From the multiplex PCR reads, TCRdb called clonotypes with MiXCR, one entry per CDR3 protein. Of roughly 110,000 distinct CDR3 sequences listed, roughly 29% are singletons. Axillary draining lymph nodes of breast cancer patients supplied the node samples. The specimen sequenced was axillary lymph node tissue. These receptors came from a female donor with breast cancer. Some clones in this sample may be carry-over from other donors' samples.

This clonotype was seen at least ten times. This chain joins TRBV5-1 and TRBJ1-3; D unclear. Germline V lookup: CDR1 SGHRS, CDR2 YFSETQ. The CDR3 totals 14 residues. V lost 0 bases to trimming and J lost 0 bases, with 4 bases between them. CDR3 in amino acids: CASSLGYSGNTIYF. The CDR3 DNA sequence: TGCGCCAGCAGCTTGGGGTACTCTGGAAACACCATATATTTT.

This clonotype was counted only a few times. A read error may explain this, as a much larger clone is one base away. The chain couples TRBV11-2 to TRBJ2-3; 7 bases line up with TRBD2. Germline lookup yields CDR1 SGHAT and CDR2 FQNNGV. The CDR3 has 16 residues. With 4 bases clipped from V and 2 bases from J, the junction kept 9 bases outside the gene matches. CDR3: CASSSILAAYTDTQYF. The CDR3 DNA follows: TGTGCCAGCAGCTCGATCCTAGCGGCGTACACAGATACGCAGTATTTT.

This clonotype was seen many times. The genes are TRBV12-3 or TRBV12-4 and TRBJ2-1; no definite D call. The germline V and J ends were trimmed by 5 bases and 3 bases, with 20 bases remaining between them. CDR3 size: 17 residues. This CDR3 reads CASSPPAPERFYNEQFF. CDR3 nucleotide sequence: TGTGCCAGCAGTCCGCCGGCCCCTGAGAGGTTCTACAATGAGCAGTTCTTC.

Remarks on this clonotype: One junction end disagrees with the germline gene, perhaps due to a read error. The rearrangement joins TRBV5-4 to TRBJ2-6; D possibly corresponds to TRBD1 (5 bases). This CDR3 is 16 amino acids long. Germline lookup yields CDR1 SGHNT and CDR2 YYREEE (reference sequence). The DNA for the CDR3 is TGTGTCAGCAGCCCTAATACTCGCTCTGGGGCCAACGTCCTAACTTTC. Protein: CVSSPNTRSGANVLTF. The full variable domain, completed using reference TRBV5-4 and TRBJ2-6, is ETGVTQSPTHLIKTRGQQVTLRCSSQSGHNTVSWYQQALGQGPQFIFQYYREEENGRGNFPPRFSGLQFPNYSSELNVNALELDDSALYLCVSSPNTRSGANVLTFGAGSRLTVL.

There are many counts of this clonotype. The V and J genes are TRBV5-1 and TRBJ2-5; unclear D gene. V lost 3 bases, J lost 5 bases, and 11 bases lay in between. CDR3 length: 13 amino acids. Germline V gives CDR1 SGHRS, CDR2 YFSETQ. The CDR3 is CASSSPLGETQYF. The DNA for the CDR3 is TGCGCCAGCAGCTCACCCCTGGGGGAGACCCAGTACTTC.

The sample holds many counts of this clonotype. The V gene is TRBV9, the J gene TRBJ1-2; D is ambiguous. With 4 bases removed from V and 8 bases from J, the gap between germline ends came to 15 bases. This CDR3 spans 13 amino acids. Germline V gene sequence: CDR1 SGDLS, CDR2 YYNGEE. CDR3 sequence: CASSPGNDFGYTF. The CDR3 DNA is TGTGCCAGCAGCCCAGGAAATGACTTCGGCTACACCTTC. The complete variable domain, with remaining parts taken from reference TRBV9 and TRBJ1-2, reads DSGVTQTPKHLITATGQRVTLRCSPRSGDLSVYWYQQSLDQGLQFLIQYYNGEERAKGNILERFSAQQFPDLHSELNLSSLELGDSALYFCASSPGNDFGYTFGSGTRLTVV.

In this sample, this clonotype turned up many times. V and J are TRBV20-1 and TRBJ2-1; perhaps D is TRBD1 or TRBD2 (5 bases each). V gave up 6 bases and J gave up 9 bases, with 15 bases separating them. The CDR3 runs to 12 residues. Germline V gene lookup returns CDR1 DFQATT and CDR2 SNEGSKA (reference sequence). The CDR3 coding sequence is TGCAGTGCCCCCAGGGTCGAGGGTGAGCAGTTCTTC. Translation: CSAPRVEGEQFF.

This clonotype occurred many times. The chain employs TRBV10-3 and TRBJ2-1, with 9 bases aligning to TRBD1. Germline V gene data show CDR1 as ENHRY and CDR2 as SYGVKD. This CDR3 has 15 residues. The J segment lost 8 bases and the V segment lost 4 bases, leaving 9 bases of the junction unmatched. The CDR3 loop reads CAISAQGAMADEQFF. Written as DNA, the CDR3 is TGTGCCATCAGTGCACAGGGGGCCATGGCGGATGAGCAGTTCTTC.

The genes are TRBV5-1 and TRBJ1-4; 11 nucleotides align to TRBD1. This CDR3 is 18 amino acids long. The V and J ends lost 4 bases and 1 base, in that order; junction bases with no gene match: 9. The V gene's germline CDR1 is SGHRS and CDR2 YFSETQ. CDR3 residues: CASSRGTGGRGTNEKLFF. CDR3 coding DNA: TGCGCCAGCAGCCGAGGGACAGGGGGTCGTGGAACTAATGAAAAACTGTTTTTT.

J is TRBJ1-1 and V is TRBV4-2; 9 bases are shared with TRBD1. J was trimmed by 1 base and V by 0 bases; bases with no gene match: 9. The CDR3 consists of 18 residues. Per the germline V gene, CDR1 is LGHNA and CDR2 is YNFKEQ. The CDR3 region is CASSQEGQGPIRNTEAFF. In DNA form, the CDR3 reads TGTGCCAGCAGCCAAGAGGGACAGGGACCAATTCGGAACACTGAAGCTTTCTTT.

This clonotype has ten or more counts. The CDR3 here is CASTGGSGNTIYF. The CDR3 DNA is TGTGCCAGCACGGGGGGGTCTGGAAACACCATATATTTT. The rearrangement joins TRBV6-5 to TRBJ1-3, with D perhaps matching TRBD1 (5 bases). This CDR3 is 13 amino acids long. Germline lookup yields CDR1 MNHEY and CDR2 SVGAGI. The V gene lost 7 bases and the J gene lost 1 base, with 8 bases spanning the gap.

This clonotype appeared many times. The J gene is TRBJ2-5, the V gene TRBV7-9, with 10 positions matching TRBD2. The CDR3 consists of 16 residues. Germline-derived CDR1 and CDR2 are SEHNR and FQNEAQ (reference sequence). With V trimmed by 5 bases and J by 5 bases, 11 bases remained unmatched. CDR3: CASSPTSGARVETQYF. DNA of the CDR3: TGTGCCAGCAGCCCTACTAGCGGGGCGAGAGTGGAGACCCAGTACTTC.

This clonotype was detected many times. The chain has TRBV9 and TRBJ1-2, with 7 bases fitting TRBD1. Looked up from germline, CDR1 is SGDLS and CDR2 is YYNGEE. The junction had 12 bases not matched to a gene; V was cut back by 3 bases and J by 4 bases. The CDR3 sequence is 16 residues long. CDR3 sequence: CASSGLPGGGGYGYTF. Here the CDR3 DNA reads TGTGCCAGCAGCGGACTTCCAGGGGGGGGCGGCTATGGCTACACCTTC.

At least ten counts were recorded for this clonotype. This chain links TRBV4-1 with TRBJ1-2; 8 nucleotides match TRBD1. The germline gives CDR1 MGHRA, CDR2 YSYEKL. The CDR3 has 16 residues. The V and J ends lost 0 bases and 4 bases, in that order; junction bases with no gene match: 7. The CDR3 coding sequence is TGCGCCAGCAGCCAAGATCGGCCAGGGGGCCCCTATGGCTACACCTTC. It translates to CASSQDRPGGPYGYTF.

This clonotype was detected ten times or more. V gene TRBV20-1 combines with J gene TRBJ2-4, with a tentative D call TRBD1 (5 bases). The CDR3 spans 14 residues. Germline V gives CDR1 DFQATT, CDR2 SNEGSKA (reference sequence). Trimming stripped 3 bases from V and 4 bases from J, with 13 bases between. The CDR3 region has the DNA TGCAGTGCTAGTAAGCAGGGAAGGAAAAACATTCAGTACTTC. It codes for CSASKQGRKNIQYF.

On this clonotype: A junction end diverges from the germline sequence, so it may reflect a read error. The rearrangement links TRBV7-2 to TRBJ2-5, with D perhaps matching TRBD1 (6 bases). This CDR3 contains 15 residues. CDR1 is SGHTA and CDR2 is FQGNSA in the germline V gene. In DNA, the CDR3 is TGTGCCAGCAGCCCTCAGGGGATTTGGTATGAGACCCAGCACTTC. Translation gives CASSPQGIWYETQHF.

This clonotype was observed at least ten times. J is TRBJ2-1 and V is TRBV5-1; either TRBD1 or TRBD2 may fit D (5 bases each). The CDR3 contains 16 residues. Germline values: CDR1 SGHRS, CDR2 YFSETQ. V lost 4 bases to trimming and J lost 5 bases, with 19 bases between them. This CDR3 is CASSLAGHRDHNEQFF. The CDR3 bases are TGCGCCAGCAGCCTCGCCGGACATAGGGACCACAATGAGCAGTTCTTC.

Regarding this clonotype: A read error is possible here, since a much larger clone lies one base away. V and J are TRBV6-1 and TRBJ1-2; tentative D call: TRBD1 (5 bases). Germline V lookup: CDR1 MNHNS, CDR2 SASEGT. The length of the CDR3 is 13 residues. CDR3 coding DNA: TGTGCCAGCAGTCAAGCCCAGGGCAATGGCTACACCTTC. This gives the protein CASSQAQGNGYTF.